This entry concerns a single TCR beta chain. The target antigen is unknown. The data were obtained in a study of blood T cells in healthy people across ages. The use of a sample-barcoded 5' primer and a J-beta primer mix characterized a second PCR of about 7 to 12 cycles. TCRdb redid the calling of the 5' RACE reads with MiXCR, one entry per CDR3 protein. The sample has about 1,600,000 distinct CDR3 sequences; roughly 45% are singletons. Total RNA extracted from each sample amounted to at least 6 micrograms. This CDR3 has 16 residues. Germline assignment: CDR1 SGHVS and CDR2 FNYEAQ. V gave up 5 bases and J gave up 5 bases; unmatched junction bases: 12. Findings and caveats of the study: Diversity of TCR beta correlated strongly with naive T cell percentage.

The TCR comes from a woman between 18 and 30 years old in good health. The V and J genes are TRBV7-6 and TRBJ2-1; 7 positions agree with TRBD2. Sequencing was carried out using blood. CDR3 amino acids: CASSPTSVGTNNEQFF. For the CDR3, the DNA is TGTGCCAGCAGCCCCACCTCGGTCGGGACTAACAATGAGCAGTTCTTC.